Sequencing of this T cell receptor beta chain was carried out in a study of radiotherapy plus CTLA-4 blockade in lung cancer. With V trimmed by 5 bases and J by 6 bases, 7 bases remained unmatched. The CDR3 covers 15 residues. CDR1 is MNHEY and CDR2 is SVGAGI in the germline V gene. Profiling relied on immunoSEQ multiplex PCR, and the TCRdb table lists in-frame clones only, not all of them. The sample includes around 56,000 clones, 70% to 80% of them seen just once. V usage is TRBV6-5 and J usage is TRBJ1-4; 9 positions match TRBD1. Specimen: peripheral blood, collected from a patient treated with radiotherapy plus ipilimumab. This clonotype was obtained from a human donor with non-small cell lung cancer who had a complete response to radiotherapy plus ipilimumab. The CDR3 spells CASSGRDREDEKLFF. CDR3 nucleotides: TGTGCCAGCAGTGGCCGGGACAGGGAAGATGAAAAACTGTTTTTT.